This T cell receptor (beta chain) was profiled in a study of immune evolution from preneoplasia to lung adenocarcinoma. Findings and limits, study-wide: Top clone frequencies peaked in normal lung, apparently declining through invasive adenocarcinoma. Normal lung had highest clonality; later lesions appeared denser, more diverse.

This CDR3 is built from 15 residues. The germline V gene encodes CDR1 MNHEY and CDR2 SVGAGI. The V end lost 2 bases, the J end lost 5 bases, and 13 bases lay between the germline ends. This clone ranks as medium-sized. The target antigen is unknown. Other DNA sequences in the same sample also yield this CDR3. Patients had resection in Japan or China between the mid-2010s and the late 2010s. Each case's diagnosis was confirmed by two pathologists on H&E. Using immunoSEQ multiplex PCR, the repertoire was profiled, and TCRdb retains in-frame clones only, with some absent. The sample includes approximately 5,100 clones, 55% to 70% of them seen just once.

The receptor was derived from an older person with lung adenocarcinoma. This sequence joins TRBV6-5 and TRBJ1-5; maybe TRBD1 (6 bases). The material sequenced was FFPE adjacent normal lung tissue. The CDR3 spells CASSYTTGSDQPQHF. The DNA of the CDR3 is TGTGCCAGCAGTTACACGACAGGATCGGATCAGCCCCAGCATTTT.